This TCR beta chain was profiled in a study of cytomegalovirus exposure and HLA in healthy donors. Findings of the study overall: That first-cohort TCR clusters tended to co-occur in the 120 or so validation repertoires was found in a later analysis.

About this clone: Its target is unknown.

The donors belonged to the roughly 130-subject validation cohort, separate from the roughly 710-subject first cohort. TCRdb keeps only in-frame clones here, not all; method: immunoSEQ multiplex PCR. This table has 250,000 or so clones, 90% appearing once. Sequencing used PBMCs. The receptor's source is a woman between 18 and 29 years old in good health and CMV-seronegative.

The CDR3 nucleotides read TGTGCCAGCAGTGAGAGTTCCTGGGCTTTCTTT. This encodes CASSESSWAFF. The V call is TRBV2, the J call TRBJ1-1; no clear D. V lost 3 bases to trimming and J lost 11 bases, with 10 bases between them. The CDR3 sequence is 11 residues long. Germline V lookup: CDR1 SNHLY, CDR2 FYNNEI. Together with reference TRBV2 and TRBJ1-1, the CDR3 gives the full variable domain: EPEVTQTPSHQVTQMGQEVILRCVPISNHLYFYWYRQILGQKVEFLVSFYNNEISEKSEIFDDQFSVERPDGSNFTLKIRSTKLEDSAMYFCASSESSWAFFGQGTRLTVV.